These 25 T cell receptor beta chains came from one sample sequenced in a study of radiotherapy plus CTLA-4 blockade in lung cancer. Assay used: immunoSEQ multiplex PCR; TCRdb lists only in-frame clones, some missing. The sample has 95,000 to 150,000 clones; over 80% are singletons. This specimen was peripheral blood, taken from a patient treated with radiotherapy plus ipilimumab. The receptors were sampled from a human donor with non-small cell lung cancer that progressed on radiotherapy plus ipilimumab.

The CDR3 nucleotides are TGTGCCAGCAGCTTAAAGGGACTCTCCTACGAGCAGTACTTC. It is translated as CASSLKGLSYEQYF. This sequence joins TRBV7-2 and TRBJ2-7, with D maybe TRBD2 (6 bases). CDR1 and CDR2 from the germline V gene are SGHTA and FQGNSA. The CDR3 covers 14 residues. Trimming cost V 2 bases and J 0 bases, with 8 bases left between them.

The rearrangement links TRBV19 to TRBJ2-7; 8 nucleotides agree with TRBD2. The V gene end was trimmed by 3 bases and the J gene end by 5 bases; junction bases not matched to a gene: 6. CDR1 LNHDA and CDR2 SQIVND come from the germline V gene (reference sequence). This CDR3 contains 14 residues. The CDR3 nucleotides are TGTGCCAGTAGTATGGGGGGACTAGGCCACGAGCAGTACTTC. This sequence encodes CASSMGGLGHEQYF.

The genes are TRBV27 and TRBJ2-3; possibly TRBD2 for D (5 bases). V lost 7 bases to trimming and J lost 2 bases, with 19 bases between them. Germline V CDR1 and CDR2: MNHEY, SMNVEV (reference sequence). CDR3 length: 16 residues. The CDR3 coding sequence is TGTGCCAGCAAGGAGTCTCGACTAACCTACACAGATACGCAGTATTTT. The encoded protein is CASKESRLTYTDTQYF.

This sequence joins TRBV19 and TRBJ1-1; D not certain. From germline, CDR1 is LNHDA and CDR2 SQIVND (reference sequence). CDR3 size: 13 residues. Between the trimmed V and J ends, which lost 3 bases and 4 bases, there was a span of 9 bases. In DNA, the CDR3 is TGTGCCAGTAGTATTTTTCGGGGCACTGAAGCTTTCTTT. Its translation is CASSIFRGTEAFF.

The chain recombines TRBV30 with TRBJ2-7; D tentatively fits TRBD1 or TRBD2 (5 bases each). The CDR3 has 14 residues. V shed 0 bases and J shed 1 base, with 10 bases lying between them. Per the germline V gene, CDR1 is GTSNPN and CDR2 is SVGIG (reference sequence). The chain's CDR3 is CAWSVGGKSYEQYF. CDR3 bases: TGTGCCTGGAGTGTTGGGGGAAAGTCCTACGAGCAGTACTTC.

The chain employs TRBV28 and TRBJ1-5; D remains unclear. The CDR3 has 12 amino acids. The germline V and J ends were trimmed by 6 bases and 7 bases, with 10 bases remaining between them. The germline V gene encodes CDR1 MDHEN and CDR2 SYDVKM. CDR3 protein: CASSQGRQPQHF. DNA of the CDR3: TGTGCCAGCAGCCAAGGGCGACAGCCCCAGCATTTT.

J is TRBJ2-7 and V is TRBV6-5; 7 positions match TRBD2. The CDR3 loop spans 15 amino acids. V was clipped by 0 bases and J by 2 bases; unmatched bases: 4. From germline, CDR1 is MNHEY and CDR2 SVGAGI. The CDR3 DNA reads TGTGCCAGCAGTTACTCTCCTAGCGGCCCCTACGAGCAGTACTTC. Its translation: CASSYSPSGPYEQYF.

The J gene is TRBJ1-1, the V gene TRBV6-5; D ambiguous. Per the germline V gene, CDR1 is MNHEY and CDR2 is SVGAGI. CDR3 size: 15 residues. Trimming pared 0 bases from V and 2 bases from J, leaving 10 bases between. In DNA form, the CDR3 reads TGTGCCAGCAGTTACTCCTGGGAAGGAAACACTGAAGCTTTCTTT. It codes for CASSYSWEGNTEAFF.

The chain combines TRBV29-1 with TRBJ1-4, with TRBD1 matching over 7 bases. V was pared by 6 bases and J by 4 bases, with 2 bases of the junction left unmatched. CDR3 length: 12 amino acids. The germline gives CDR1 SQVTM, CDR2 ANQGSEA. The CDR3 coding sequence is TGCAGCGTCCAGGGGGGTAATGAAAAACTGTTTTTT. Translating gives CSVQGGNEKLFF.

CDR3 bases: TGCGCCAGCAGCTCGGGGGGCTTCGGAGGACTAGCTCCAGATACGCAGTATTTT. Translated, it gives CASSSGGFGGLAPDTQYF. This chain joins TRBV5-1 and TRBJ2-3; 8 bases line up with TRBD2. The J segment lost 4 bases and the V segment lost 3 bases, leaving 16 bases of the junction unmatched. The CDR3 is 18 amino acids. CDR1 is SGHRS, CDR2 YFSETQ, per germline. The full variable domain, with the rest looked up from reference TRBV5-1 and TRBJ2-3, is KAGVTQTPRYLIKTRGQQVTLSCSPISGHRSVSWYQQTPGQGLQFLFEYFSETQRNKGNFPGRFSGRQFSNSRSEMNVSTLELGDSALYLCASSSGGFGGLAPDTQYFGPGTRLTVL.

The CDR3 reads CASSSSASGHYEQYF. Written as DNA, the CDR3 is TGTGCCAGCAGCTCGTCGGCTAGCGGTCACTACGAGCAGTACTTC. V is TRBV6-6 and J is TRBJ2-7; 7 bases fit TRBD2. CDR1 MNHNY and CDR2 SVGAGI come from the germline V gene (reference sequence). The CDR3 has 15 residues. The V and J ends lost 6 bases and 3 bases, in that order; junction bases with no gene match: 11.

This clone has a single count. The chain carries TRBV11-1 and TRBJ2-2; 9 bases fit TRBD1. CDR3 length: 14 amino acids. J was trimmed by 3 bases and V by 6 bases; bases with no gene match: 2. In germline, CDR1 is SGHAT, CDR2 FQDESV (reference sequence). The CDR3 loop is CASRGQGDTGELFF. The CDR3 nucleotides read TGTGCCAGCAGGGGACAGGGTGACACCGGGGAGCTGTTTTTT.

The chain combines TRBV19 with TRBJ1-1, with D perhaps TRBD1 (5 bases). Germline CDR1 and CDR2: LNHDA and SQIVND (reference sequence). CDR3 length: 14 amino acids. V gave up 5 bases and J gave up 3 bases, with 13 bases separating them. CDR3 sequence: CASSSTPGYTEAFF. The CDR3 nucleotides read TGTGCCAGTAGTTCCACCCCAGGGTACACTGAAGCTTTCTTT.

This chain links TRBV4-2 with TRBJ2-3, with TRBD2 matching over 10 bases. Trimming took 4 bases from V and 3 from J; bases not matched to a gene: 1. The CDR3 is 14 residues long. Germline V gene lookup returns CDR1 LGHNA and CDR2 YNFKEQ. In DNA, the CDR3 is TGTGCCAGCAGCCCTAGCGGGAGTACAGATACGCAGTATTTT. Its translation: CASSPSGSTDTQYF.

The rearrangement uses TRBV2 and TRBJ2-3; the match to TRBD1 covers 7 bases. The germline CDR1 and CDR2 sequences are SNHLY and FYNNEI. Trimming at V came to 7 bases and at J to 3 bases, leaving 4 bases not matched to a gene. This CDR3 spans 13 amino acids. The DNA for the CDR3 is TGTGCCAGCACGGGACAGATGACAGATACGCAGTATTTT. Protein sequence: CASTGQMTDTQYF.

The chain uses TRBV5-4 and TRBJ1-2, with D perhaps TRBD1 (5 bases). V was cut by 5 bases and J by 0 bases, with 14 bases left in between. This CDR3 region has 15 residues. Germline values: CDR1 SGHNT, CDR2 YYREEE (reference sequence). This CDR3 is CASRPRQSTNYGYTF. The CDR3 bases are TGTGCCAGCAGACCGAGACAGAGTACTAACTATGGCTACACCTTC.

The chain couples TRBV5-1 to TRBJ1-1; D gene uncertain. This CDR3 region has 15 residues. The ends were cut back, 2 bases at V and 13 bases at J, with 24 bases in the middle. Germline CDR1 reads SGHRS; CDR2 reads YFSETQ. In DNA, the CDR3 is TGCGCCAGCAGCTTCCCGCGGGGTCAACGGCTCGGGGATTTCTTT. Encoded protein: CASSFPRGQRLGDFF.

Regarding this clone: Distinct nucleotide sequences in the sample also encode this CDR3. The rearrangement links TRBV5-1 to TRBJ2-1; D perhaps matches TRBD1 (6 bases). The CDR3 length is 14 residues. Germline assignment: CDR1 SGHRS and CDR2 YFSETQ. V dropped 2 bases and J dropped 3 bases, with 9 bases sitting between them. The CDR3 here is CASSLGQSYNEQFF. Here the CDR3 DNA reads TGCGCCAGCAGCTTAGGACAGAGCTACAATGAGCAGTTCTTC.

This clone was seen just once. The chain employs TRBV9 and TRBJ1-1; D unresolved. V dropped 0 bases and J dropped 11 bases, with 17 bases sitting between them. The CDR3 totals 14 residues. Germline V CDR1 and CDR2: SGDLS, YYNGEE. Here the CDR3 reads CASSVGGQAYEAFF. The DNA of the CDR3 is TGTGCCAGCAGCGTAGGCGGCCAGGCCTATGAGGCTTTCTTT.

The chain has TRBV5-1 and TRBJ2-2, with 7 bases that match TRBD2. V trimming: 6 bases; J trimming: 7 bases; junction bases outside the gene matches: 9. Looked up from germline, CDR1 is SGHRS and CDR2 is YFSETQ. This CDR3 spans 14 amino acids. The CDR3: CASMASGRGGELFF. The CDR3 coding sequence is TGCGCCAGCATGGCTAGCGGACGAGGCGGGGAGCTGTTTTTT.

This clone was seen only once. J is TRBJ2-7 and V is TRBV5-8; tentatively, D is TRBD2 (7 bases). V lost 6 bases and J 3 bases, leaving 19 bases between the germline ends. CDR1 and CDR2 (germline): SGHTS, YDEGEE. The CDR3 extends over 15 amino acids. This CDR3 is CASTRGGGFGYEQYF. The DNA of the CDR3 is TGTGCCAGCACCCGAGGGGGAGGGTTCGGCTACGAGCAGTACTTC.

V usage is TRBV5-1 and J usage is TRBJ2-3; possibly TRBD2 for D (5 bases). Germline V gene lookup returns CDR1 SGHRS and CDR2 YFSETQ. The CDR3 runs to 15 residues. Trimming left V 7 bases short and J 0 bases short, with 15 bases between. The CDR3 coding sequence is TGCGCCAGCTCTTATTCGGACTCTAGCACAGATACGCAGTATTTT. This codes for CASSYSDSSTDTQYF.

The rearrangement uses TRBV29-1 and TRBJ1-2; D possibly corresponds to TRBD1 (6 bases). V gave up 5 bases and J gave up 0 bases, with 22 bases separating them. CDR1 and CDR2 from the germline V gene are SQVTM and ANQGSEA. This CDR3 is built from 17 residues. The CDR3 sequence is CSVRGRRDNEANYGYTF. DNA for the CDR3: TGCAGCGTTCGGGGGCGCAGGGATAACGAAGCTAACTATGGCTACACCTTC.

The V call is TRBV6-1, the J call TRBJ2-6; no firm D call. This CDR3 has 15 residues. From germline, CDR1 is MNHNS and CDR2 SASEGT. The V and J ends lost 2 bases and 4 bases respectively, with 9 bases between them. CDR3 sequence reads: CASSEQRAGANVLTF. The DNA of the CDR3 is TGTGCCAGCAGTGAACAACGGGCGGGGGCCAACGTCCTGACTTTC.

The chain uses TRBV19 and TRBJ1-1; D might be TRBD1 (6 bases). This CDR3 spans 16 amino acids. CDR1 is LNHDA and CDR2 is SQIVND in the germline V gene (reference sequence). V gave up 4 bases and J gave up 5 bases, with 20 bases separating them. CDR3: CASSKLGGGARTEAFF. The CDR3 nucleotides are TGTGCCAGTAGTAAGTTAGGGGGGGGCGCGAGGACTGAAGCTTTCTTT.